The next 30 T cell receptor beta chains were all read from a single sample in a study of cytomegalovirus exposure and HLA in healthy donors. Vbeta (60) and Jbeta (13) primers were used in the PCR. Sequencing was performed with immunoSEQ multiplex PCR; in TCRdb, only in-frame clones are kept and a portion is missing. Of 150,000 to 200,000 clones listed, roughly 87% are singletons. Sequenced sample: PBMCs. The receptor set was obtained from a girl younger than two in good health and CMV-seronegative.

The chain employs TRBV2 and TRBJ2-1; 7 bases are shared with TRBD2. The germline gives CDR1 SNHLY, CDR2 FYNNEI. V trimming: 3 bases; J trimming: 8 bases; junction bases outside the gene matches: 7. This CDR3 has 14 residues. CDR3 nucleotides: TGTGCCAGCAGTGAGTCGGCGCGGGGGTATGAGCAGTTCTTC. Protein sequence: CASSESARGYEQFF.

The chain joins TRBV19 to TRBJ2-3, with 9 positions matching TRBD2. Per the germline V gene, CDR1 is LNHDA and CDR2 is SQIVND (reference sequence). The CDR3 has 15 residues. Trimming removed 5 bases from V and 2 bases from J; junction bases left unmatched: 5. In nucleotides, the CDR3 is TGTGCCAGTAGTCCCACTAGCGGGTACACAGATACGCAGTATTTT. This sequence encodes CASSPTSGYTDTQYF.

V is TRBV11-2 and J is TRBJ2-1, with 14 bases that match TRBD2. The CDR3 extends over 16 amino acids. Germline V gives CDR1 SGHAT, CDR2 FQNNGV. After removal of 3 bases from V and 4 bases from J, the junction contained 2 bases not matched to a gene. As DNA, the CDR3 is TGTGCCAGCAGCTTTGGGACTAGCGGGGGATACAATGAGCAGTTCTTC. Encoded protein: CASSFGTSGGYNEQFF.

The J gene is TRBJ2-5, the V gene TRBV7-6; TRBD2 is a possible D gene (5 bases). Per germline, CDR1 SGHVS and CDR2 FNYEAQ. V lost 3 bases and J lost 0, with 11 bases in between. This CDR3 is built from 15 residues. CDR3 amino acids: CASSFLAGYQETQYF. CDR3 coding DNA: TGTGCCAGCAGCTTTCTCGCGGGTTACCAAGAGACCCAGTACTTC. Supplemented by reference TRBV7-6 and TRBJ2-5, the full variable domain reads GAGVSQSPRYKVTKRGQDVALRCDPISGHVSLYWYRQALGQGPEFLTYFNYEAQQDKSGLPNDRFSAERPEGSISTLTIQRTEQRDSAMYRCASSFLAGYQETQYFGPGTRLLVL.

This rearrangement joins TRBV5-1 to TRBJ1-3; D is unresolved. The V gene lost 0 bases and the J gene lost 1 base, with 14 bases spanning the gap. This CDR3 is 17 amino acids long. Per the germline V gene, CDR1 is SGHRS and CDR2 is YFSETQ. CDR3 DNA sequence: TGCGCCAGCAGCTTGGGGGCATCCAAAGAATCTGGAAACACCATATATTTT. It codes for CASSLGASKESGNTIYF.

The chain is built from TRBV2 and TRBJ2-3; the D gene is possibly TRBD2 (5 bases). The ends were cut back, 4 bases at V and 1 base at J, with 9 bases in the middle. The CDR3 is made up of 14 amino acids. Germline V gene sequence: CDR1 SNHLY, CDR2 FYNNEI. CDR3 protein: CASSVDGGTDTQYF. The CDR3 DNA reads as TGTGCCAGCAGTGTTGACGGGGGCACAGATACGCAGTATTTT.

The chain employs TRBV4-1 and TRBJ1-2, with TRBD1 matching 7 bases. Germline V gene data show CDR1 as MGHRA and CDR2 as YSYEKL. V lost 4 bases and J lost 2; bases outside the gene matches: 19. The CDR3 length is 19 residues. CDR3 coding DNA: TGCGCCAGCAGCCCACCCGGCTATAAACGACAGGGTGGAAACTATGGCTACACCTTC. Its protein product is CASSPPGYKRQGGNYGYTF.

The CDR3 protein is CAWGRDYNNEQFF. The DNA of the CDR3 is TGTGCCTGGGGCCGGGACTATAACAATGAGCAGTTCTTC. This chain joins TRBV30 and TRBJ2-1; TRBD2 aligns across 7 bases. After removal of 5 bases from V and 5 bases from J, the junction contained 6 bases not matched to a gene. This CDR3 is 13 amino acids long. The germline gives CDR1 GTSNPN, CDR2 SVGIG (reference sequence).

A remark on this clone: Its ends do not fully match the called genes, so a read error is possible. The chain combines TRBV7-9 with TRBJ2-6, with D maybe TRBD2 (5 bases). Germline V gene data show CDR1 as SEHNR and CDR2 as FQNEAQ (reference sequence). CDR3 length: 15 residues. As DNA, the CDR3 is TGTTCCAGCAGCTTAGCGTACTCTGGGGCCAACGTCCTGACTTTC. Its protein is CSSSLAYSGANVLTF. Based on the CDR3 plus reference TRBV7-9 and TRBJ2-6, the full variable domain is DTGVSQNPRHKITKRGQNVTFRCDPISEHNRLYWYRQTLGQGPEFLTYFQNEAQLEKSRLLSDRFSAERPKGSFSTLEIQRTEQGDSAMYLCSSSLAYSGANVLTFGAGSRLTVL.

This chain connects TRBV2 to TRBJ1-1; D might be TRBD1 (5 bases). From germline, CDR1 is SNHLY and CDR2 FYNNEI. Trimming left V 4 bases short and J 7 bases short, with 10 bases between. The length of the CDR3 is 12 residues. The CDR3 DNA sequence: TGTGCCAGCAGTGCCCCGGGGGTTGAAGCTTTCTTT. It is translated as CASSAPGVEAFF.

V gene TRBV9 combines with J gene TRBJ2-3, with no clear D. Deletions cut 0 bases from V and 6 bases from J, with 5 bases between. The CDR3 runs to 12 residues. The V gene's germline CDR1 is SGDLS and CDR2 YYNGEE. Here the CDR3 DNA reads TGTGCCAGCAGCGTAGGGCACGATACGCAGTATTTT. It encodes CASSVGHDTQYF.

The gene calls are TRBV6-6 and TRBJ2-1; D perhaps matches TRBD2 (6 bases). In germline, CDR1 is MNHNY, CDR2 SVGAGI (reference sequence). V was trimmed by 6 bases and J by 10 bases, leaving 13 bases between them. This CDR3 is built from 12 residues. This chain's CDR3 is CASRIPGLEQFF. CDR3 nucleotides: TGTGCCAGCAGGATACCGGGACTCGAGCAGTTCTTC.

The chain combines TRBV25-1 with TRBJ1-2, with 7 bases aligning to TRBD1. Germline CDR1 is MGHDK and CDR2 is SYGVNS. The CDR3 is made up of 15 amino acids. The V gene end was trimmed by 1 base and the J gene end by 6 bases; junction bases not matched to a gene: 8. The CDR3 loop reads CASSEWGRQGDGYTF. CDR3 sequence (DNA): TGTGCCAGCAGTGAATGGGGAAGGCAGGGGGATGGCTACACCTTC.

The gene calls are TRBV7-6 and TRBJ2-3; a weak D match, TRBD1 (5 bases). Germline CDR1 and CDR2: SGHVS and FNYEAQ. This CDR3 region has 13 residues. Trimming stripped 3 bases from V and 4 bases from J, with 8 bases between. The CDR3, as DNA: TGTGCCAGCAGCTTTAGGGGCGCAGATACGCAGTATTTT. As protein: CASSFRGADTQYF.

The chain is built from TRBV7-6 and TRBJ1-3; D possibly corresponds to TRBD1 (6 bases). This CDR3 comprises 15 residues. V dropped 3 bases and J dropped 4 bases, with 13 bases sitting between them. CDR1 and CDR2 (germline): SGHVS, FNYEAQ. CDR3 region: CASSFSGDRGNTIYF. CDR3 nucleotide sequence: TGTGCCAGCAGCTTCTCAGGGGATAGGGGAAACACCATATATTTT.

This chain links TRBV5-1 with TRBJ1-2; D unclear. V was shortened by 0 bases and J by 4 bases, with 13 bases between the two germline ends. Germline-derived CDR1 and CDR2 are SGHRS and YFSETQ. The CDR3 is made up of 15 amino acids. This chain's CDR3 is CASSLDEESGYGYTF. DNA of the CDR3: TGCGCCAGCAGCTTGGATGAGGAAAGTGGCTATGGCTACACCTTC. Supplemented by reference TRBV5-1 and TRBJ1-2, the full variable domain reads KAGVTQTPRYLIKTRGQQVTLSCSPISGHRSVSWYQQTPGQGLQFLFEYFSETQRNKGNFPGRFSGRQFSNSRSEMNVSTLELGDSALYLCASSLDEESGYGYTFGSGTRLTVV.

This clone was seen only once. V is TRBV5-4 and J is TRBJ2-2; D unresolved. The CDR3 has 14 residues. V lost 0 bases to trimming and J lost 3 bases, with 6 bases between them. The germline V gene has CDR1 SGHNT and CDR2 YYREEE (reference sequence). The CDR3: CASSLGQYTGELFF. The CDR3 nucleotides read TGTGCCAGCAGCTTGGGGCAGTACACCGGGGAGCTGTTTTTT.

The chain combines TRBV27 with TRBJ2-7; 9 bases fit TRBD1. The CDR3 sequence is 14 residues long. Germline trimming cut 5 bases from V and 5 bases from J; bases unmatched to any gene: 7. Germline V CDR1 and CDR2: MNHEY, SMNVEV (reference sequence). DNA for the CDR3: TGTGCCAGCAGTCCACAGGGGGCGCCCAACGAGCAGTACTTC. Translating gives CASSPQGAPNEQYF.

This sequence joins TRBV2 and TRBJ1-1, with 8 bases identical to TRBD1. This CDR3 has 15 amino acids. Germline V gene lookup returns CDR1 SNHLY and CDR2 FYNNEI. The trim removed 2 bases at V and 4 bases at J, leaving 6 bases unmatched. The CDR3 here is CASSESQGATTEAFF. The CDR3 nucleotides are TGTGCCAGCAGTGAAAGCCAGGGGGCGACCACTGAAGCTTTCTTT.

The V gene is TRBV11-2, the J gene TRBJ1-2; no reliable D call. The CDR3 length is 14 residues. From germline, CDR1 is SGHAT and CDR2 FQNNGV. V was pared by 5 bases and J by 5 bases, with 15 bases between. The CDR3 coding sequence is TGTGCCAGCAGCCCTCGTCGGGTAGATTATGGCTACACCTTC. This gives the protein CASSPRRVDYGYTF.

This chain links TRBV30 with TRBJ2-2; no firm D call. CDR1 is GTSNPN, CDR2 SVGIG, per germline (reference sequence). The CDR3 has 13 amino acids. V shed 0 bases and J shed 4 bases, with 6 bases lying between them. The CDR3 bases are TGTGCCTGGAGTGTAGCTGTCACCGGGGAGCTGTTTTTT. As protein: CAWSVAVTGELFF. The full variable domain, rest sourced from reference TRBV30 and TRBJ2-2, is SQTIHQWPATLVQPVGSPLSLECTVEGTSNPNLYWYRQAAGRGLQLLFYSVGIGQISSEVPQNLSASRPQDRQFILSSKKLLLSDSGFYLCAWSVAVTGELFFGEGSRLTVL.

The rearrangement links TRBV10-2 to TRBJ1-1; D ambiguous. Germline lookup yields CDR1 WSHSY and CDR2 SAAADI. Trimming removed 2 bases from V and 0 bases from J, with 13 bases in between. The CDR3 contains 16 residues. The DNA of the CDR3 is TGCGCCAGCAGTGAGGGGCGCTCCCTCATGAACACTGAAGCTTTCTTT. This gives the protein CASSEGRSLMNTEAFF.

The rearrangement uses TRBV2 and TRBJ2-2, with 7 bases that match TRBD2. The CDR3 runs 18 residues. Germline V gene lookup returns CDR1 SNHLY and CDR2 FYNNEI. V was clipped by 1 base and J by 5 bases; unmatched bases: 13. CDR3 in amino acids: CASSEGWGGKWKTGELFF. As DNA, the CDR3 is TGTGCCAGCAGTGAAGGGTGGGGAGGGAAGTGGAAAACCGGGGAGCTGTTTTTT.

The chain combines TRBV15 with TRBJ2-7, with 8 bases lining up with TRBD2. This CDR3 contains 21 residues. Unmatched junction bases numbered 26, after V lost 0 bases and J lost 7 bases. Germline CDR1 LNHNV, CDR2 YYDKDF (reference sequence). CDR3 bases: TGTGCCACCAGCAGAGACCTAGCGAGTTGGGCATTAGCGGGACCGCTGGGAGAGCAGTACTTC. Protein: CATSRDLASWALAGPLGEQYF.

Comment on this clone: The same CDR3 can be traced to other DNA sequences in this sample. The rearrangement links TRBV10-3 to TRBJ1-1; D is perhaps TRBD1 (6 bases). From germline, CDR1 is ENHRY and CDR2 SYGVKD. Trimming removed 2 bases at V and 0 bases at J, with 7 bases between. CDR3 length equals 14 residues. The CDR3: CAISEQGMNTEAFF. The CDR3 nucleotides are TGTGCCATCAGTGAGCAGGGGATGAACACTGAAGCTTTCTTT.

The chain uses TRBV10-1 and TRBJ2-2, with unresolved D. Germline-derived CDR1 and CDR2 are WNHNN and SYGVQD (reference sequence). V was pared by 5 bases and J by 6 bases, with 10 bases between. This CDR3 has 13 residues. In DNA, the CDR3 is TGCGCCAGCAGTAAAGGAACAGCCGGGGAGCTGTTTTTT. This sequence encodes CASSKGTAGELFF.

J is TRBJ2-7 and V is TRBV4-3, with D possibly TRBD2 on 6 matching bases. V lost 0 bases and J 2 bases, leaving 17 bases between the germline ends. CDR1 is LGHNA and CDR2 is YSLEER in the germline V gene. The CDR3 covers 17 residues. The CDR3 loop is CASSQDSPSGTPYEQYF. As DNA, the CDR3 is TGCGCCAGCAGCCAAGATTCGCCATCCGGGACTCCCTACGAGCAGTACTTC.

This chain links TRBV2 with TRBJ2-1; 7 bases are shared with TRBD1. Germline loops: CDR1 SNHLY, CDR2 FYNNEI. The CDR3 runs to 14 residues. J lost 9 bases, V lost 7 bases, and 12 bases had no gene match. CDR3 in amino acids: CASKGQLRLGEQFF. Written as DNA, the CDR3 is TGTGCCAGCAAGGGACAGTTAAGACTTGGTGAGCAGTTCTTC. Complete variable domain (other parts from reference TRBV2 and TRBJ2-1): EPEVTQTPSHQVTQMGQEVILRCVPISNHLYFYWYRQILGQKVEFLVSFYNNEISEKSEIFDDQFSVERPDGSNFTLKIRSTKLEDSAMYFCASKGQLRLGEQFFGPGTRLTVL.

The gene calls are TRBV5-1 and TRBJ2-3; unclear D gene. The V end lost 0 bases, the J end lost 1 base, and 9 bases lay between the germline ends. The CDR3 contains 15 residues. The germline gives CDR1 SGHRS, CDR2 YFSETQ. CDR3 in amino acids: CASSLGWAGTDTQYF. In DNA form, the CDR3 reads TGCGCCAGCAGCTTGGGGTGGGCCGGCACAGATACGCAGTATTTT.

This clone was recorded once. The chain has TRBV5-4 and TRBJ2-1, with 9 bases matching TRBD1. The CDR3 is 14 residues long. V trimming: 4 bases; J trimming: 5 bases; junction bases outside the gene matches: 4. Germline lookup yields CDR1 SGHNT and CDR2 YYREEE (reference sequence). CDR3 DNA sequence: TGTGCCAGCAGCCTCGACAGGGGGAACAATGAGCAGTTCTTC. Residues: CASSLDRGNNEQFF. The full variable domain, completed using reference TRBV5-4 and TRBJ2-1, is ETGVTQSPTHLIKTRGQQVTLRCSSQSGHNTVSWYQQALGQGPQFIFQYYREEENGRGNFPPRFSGLQFPNYSSELNVNALELDDSALYLCASSLDRGNNEQFFGPGTRLTVL.